A selection of T cell receptor beta chains follows, all from one sample in a study of blood T cells in healthy people across ages. TCRdb re-analysed the 5' RACE reads in MiXCR, keeping a single row per CDR3 protein. This sample has under 2,000,000 distinct CDR3 sequences; 49% occur once, and the top ten carry roughly 2.1%. Sequences were obtained from blood. The receptor set was obtained from a woman in her forties in good health. The CDR3 runs from the conserved cysteine through the conserved F or W.

v_call: TRBV10-3; cdr3_aa: CAISGGTNRTDTQYF
v_call: TRBV18; cdr3_aa: CASSPGQAPLKQFF
v_call: TRBV20-1; cdr3_aa: CSARGPPTRQGPTYEQYF
v_call: TRBV6-1; cdr3_aa: CASRSRDVTYGYTF
v_call: TRBV5-1; cdr3_aa: CASSLAQEPEETQYF
v_call: TRBV5-1; cdr3_aa: CASSEQTGDSPLHF
v_call: TRBV7-9; cdr3_aa: CASSSRTLSGANVLTF
v_call: TRBV28; cdr3_aa: CASSSAGQYGYTF
v_call: TRBV9; cdr3_aa: CASSKQGAHGETQYF
v_call: TRBV6-1; cdr3_aa: CASSDALGGLTNYGYTF
v_call: TRBV20-1; cdr3_aa: CSALTQGGHEQYF
v_call: TRBV12-3/TRBV12-4; cdr3_aa: CASSPRRNYGYTF
v_call: TRBV6-5; cdr3_aa: CASSYSGGLEGYTF
v_call: TRBV4-2; cdr3_aa: CASSQEEGGFQIQYF
v_call: TRBV7-2; cdr3_aa: CASSSRTGTGNSPLHF
v_call: TRBV7-2; cdr3_aa: CASSLSGESEQYF
v_call: TRBV6-1; cdr3_aa: CASSEDPRVNIQYF
v_call: TRBV6-5; cdr3_aa: CASSYRGLAGETQYF
v_call: TRBV7-2; cdr3_aa: CASTAGGGETDTQYF
v_call: TRBV20-1; cdr3_aa: CSASRGADTYEQYF
v_call: TRBV14; cdr3_aa: CASSQKGRTGAEFF
v_call: TRBV12-3/TRBV12-4; cdr3_aa: CASSLLPRTSNEKLFF
v_call: TRBV20-1; cdr3_aa: CSARSPGGNYGYTF
v_call: TRBV12-3/TRBV12-4; cdr3_aa: CASSPSGPYGYTF
v_call: TRBV18; cdr3_aa: CASSSNRDEQYF
v_call: TRBV4-2; cdr3_aa: CASSRVGAEVNTEAFF
v_call: TRBV27; cdr3_aa: CASSSPEETQYF
v_call: TRBV28; cdr3_aa: CASSHDRGLNIQYF
v_call: TRBV6-5; cdr3_aa: CASSYTMTGSGLNTEAFF
v_call: TRBV28; cdr3_aa: CASSFLGEGTNEKLFF
v_call: TRBV11-2; cdr3_aa: CASSPQDRVNQETQYF
v_call: TRBV6-2/TRBV6-3; cdr3_aa: CASSPVGRGHNEQFF
v_call: TRBV4-3; cdr3_aa: CASSQATGGIYEQCF
v_call: TRBV9; cdr3_aa: CASSVGREQYF
v_call: TRBV6-5; cdr3_aa: CASSYSPNSSPLHF
v_call: TRBV4-3; cdr3_aa: CASSQRGAGNTEAFF
v_call: TRBV2; cdr3_aa: CASRGGARVDEQFF
v_call: TRBV6-2/TRBV6-3; cdr3_aa: CASSYSASGGRRETQFF
v_call: TRBV9; cdr3_aa: CASSVEAGVEETQYF
v_call: TRBV29-1; cdr3_aa: CSVAGAPGGGTDTQYF
v_call: TRBV20-1; cdr3_aa: CSARIETQYF
v_call: TRBV6-5; cdr3_aa: CASSYASKAIYGYTF
v_call: TRBV20-1; cdr3_aa: CSARVGTELQETQYF
v_call: TRBV27; cdr3_aa: CASSPPGGYEQYF
v_call: TRBV5-1; cdr3_aa: CASSLGPGANQPQHF
v_call: TRBV6-2/TRBV6-3; cdr3_aa: CASSSQGAFGDTQYF
v_call: TRBV7-9; cdr3_aa: CASSSQGRGHYEQYF